The next 9 T cell receptor beta chains were all read from a single sample in a study of CD8 T cells in Susac syndrome. RNA was extracted with the RNeasy kit, and a quantity of about 0.5 to 1 ug was reverse transcribed using random hexamers. In TCRdb, the immunoSEQ multiplex PCR reads were re-called with MiXCR into one record per CDR3 protein. The data contain approximately 120,000 distinct CDR3 sequences, more than 85% of them singletons. The sequenced sample was CD8+ T cells from PBMCs. These receptor sequences come from a human donor with multiple sclerosis.

V usage is TRBV13 and J usage is TRBJ1-1, with a possible D match to TRBD1 (5 bases). This CDR3 has 15 residues. The V gene lost 1 base and the J gene lost 11 bases, with 20 bases spanning the gap. Germline CDR1 and CDR2: PRHDT and FYEKMQ (reference sequence). This CDR3 is CASSLVGYRGHTAFF. CDR3 nucleotides: TGTGCCAGCAGCTTAGTGGGGTATCGGGGCCACACGGCTTTCTTT.

The chain couples TRBV7-9 to TRBJ1-1; D is undetermined. The CDR3 length is 14 residues. V lost 3 bases to trimming and J lost 1 base, with 9 bases between them. From germline, CDR1 is SEHNR and CDR2 FQNEAQ (reference sequence). The DNA of the CDR3 is TGTGCCAGCAGCTTCTCCGACCGGAACACTGAAGCTTTCTTT. Translated: CASSFSDRNTEAFF.

This chain connects TRBV14 to TRBJ2-5; the D is unclear. The length of the CDR3 is 16 residues. With 1 base removed from V and 7 bases from J, the gap between germline ends came to 19 bases. Germline V gene sequence: CDR1 SGHDN, CDR2 FVKESK. CDR3 bases: TGTGCCAGCAGCCAAGGGGTCTCGGGCCCGATCTTGACCCAGTACTTC. It specifies CASSQGVSGPILTQYF.

The V and J genes are TRBV7-3 and TRBJ2-3; TRBD2 is a possible D gene (6 bases). Trimming removed 5 bases at V and 2 bases at J, with 11 bases between. The CDR3 is made up of 14 amino acids. CDR1 is SGHTA and CDR2 is FQGTGA in the germline V gene. The CDR3 sequence is CASSPRTITDTQYF. For the CDR3, the DNA is TGTGCCAGCAGCCCTCGGACTATCACAGATACGCAGTATTTT.

V gene TRBV3-1 combines with J gene TRBJ2-1, with 9 bases lining up with TRBD2. The length of the CDR3 is 15 residues. V dropped 1 base and J dropped 10; count of bases not matched to a gene: 8. Germline-derived CDR1 and CDR2 are LGHDT and YNNKEL (reference sequence). The CDR3 region is CASSQVSWRGGEQFF. Written as DNA, the CDR3 is TGTGCCAGCAGCCAAGTCTCATGGCGGGGGGGGGAGCAGTTCTTC.

This rearrangement joins TRBV2 to TRBJ2-1, with 11 bases lining up with TRBD2. The V segment lost 2 bases and the J segment 4 bases; nucleotides outside the gene matches: 1. This CDR3 has 15 amino acids. The germline gives CDR1 SNHLY, CDR2 FYNNEI. The CDR3 DNA reads as TGTGCCAGCAGTGAATGGACTAGCGGGTACAATGAGCAGTTCTTC. As protein: CASSEWTSGYNEQFF.

This clonotype was seen a handful of times. V and J are TRBV5-1 and TRBJ2-7; D may be TRBD2 (6 bases). Deletions cut 0 bases from V and 0 bases from J, with 10 bases between. The CDR3 length is 15 residues. Germline loops: CDR1 SGHRS, CDR2 YFSETQ. CDR3 protein: CASSLAGSPSYEQYV. DNA for the CDR3: TGCGCCAGCAGCTTGGCCGGGAGCCCCTCCTACGAGCAGTACGTC.

This clonotype was recorded a few times. The rearrangement links TRBV7-4 to TRBJ2-7, with 9 bases that match TRBD2. This CDR3 comprises 13 residues. V lost 3 bases to trimming and J lost 4 bases; unmatched junction nucleotides: 1. From germline, CDR1 is SGHVT and CDR2 SQSDAQ. The chain's CDR3 is CASSLTSGYEQYV. The DNA for the CDR3 is TGTGCCAGCAGCTTGACTAGCGGATACGAGCAGTACGTC.

The rearrangement links TRBV6-6 to TRBJ2-5; D is tentatively TRBD1 or TRBD2 (5 bases each). The CDR3 contains 16 residues. The V gene's germline CDR1 is MNHNY and CDR2 SVGAGI (reference sequence). V lost 0 bases and J 1 base, leaving 12 bases between the germline ends. CDR3 bases: TGTGCCAGCAGTTACTCGATTTGGGGGTTCCAAGAGACCCAGTACTTC. Protein: CASSYSIWGFQETQYF.